One and the same sample provided the 14 T cell receptor beta chains below, sequenced in a study of neurological immune-mediated disorders. TCRdb processed the 5' RACE reads anew with MiXCR; each CDR3 protein has one entry. The table lists approximately 50,000 distinct CDR3 sequences, 7% to 10% of them singletons, with about 1.9% in the top ten. Time point described: longitudinal time-point 3. Sequencing was done on a sample of PBMCs. The receptor source for this set is a woman in her 40s in good health.

The chain has TRBV19 and TRBJ2-4; D gene ambiguous. The V gene lost 3 bases and the J gene lost 0 bases, with 18 bases spanning the gap. The germline CDR1 and CDR2 sequences are LNHDA and SQIVND (reference sequence). CDR3 length: 18 amino acids. In nucleotides, the CDR3 is TGTGCCAGTAGTATCGCCTCGCTTGATATGCTAGCCAAAAACATTCAGTACTTC. It yields the protein CASSIASLDMLAKNIQYF.

This clonotype was counted many times. The CDR3 spells CASSITPGAESYEQYF. In DNA, the CDR3 is TGTGCCAGTAGTATAACCCCCGGCGCGGAGTCCTACGAGCAGTACTTC. The chain couples TRBV19 to TRBJ2-7, with D uncertain. This CDR3 is built from 16 residues. The V gene's germline CDR1 is LNHDA and CDR2 SQIVND (reference sequence). V was trimmed by 2 bases and J by 1 base, leaving 15 bases between them.

This clonotype showed up many times. The chain links TRBV5-6 to TRBJ2-7; D remains ambiguous. The CDR3 is 16 amino acids. Trimming shortened V by 0 bases and J by 1 base, and 14 bases separated the two germline ends. The germline CDR1 and CDR2 sequences are SGHDT and YYEEEE. CDR3 protein: CASSLAARGISYEQYF. The DNA of the CDR3 is TGTGCCAGCAGCTTGGCAGCGCGTGGGATTTCCTACGAGCAGTACTTC.

This clonotype has at least ten counts. This sequence joins TRBV7-2 and TRBJ1-2, with D uncertain. With 6 bases removed from V and 8 bases from J, the gap between germline ends came to 22 bases. In germline, CDR1 is SGHTA, CDR2 FQGNSA. This CDR3 spans 15 amino acids. The CDR3 is CASSQNALRSGGYTF. The CDR3 DNA reads TGTGCCAGCAGTCAAAATGCCCTTCGATCTGGGGGCTACACCTTC.

This clonotype appeared many times. The rearrangement links TRBV7-2 to TRBJ1-2; D is uncertain. CDR1 and CDR2 (germline): SGHTA, FQGNSA. Trimming pared 5 bases from V and 7 bases from J, leaving 14 bases between. This CDR3 has 13 amino acids. The CDR3 bases are TGTGCCAGCAGCGGTAGACGGAGGAGTGGCTACACCTTC. Amino acids: CASSGRRRSGYTF.

Ten or more counts support this clonotype. This chain connects TRBV12-3 or TRBV12-4 to TRBJ1-2; D call uncertain. V dropped 3 bases and J dropped 7 bases, with 12 bases sitting between them. The CDR3 has 13 amino acids. This CDR3 reads CASSLGYPGGYTF. The CDR3 DNA reads TGTGCCAGCAGTTTGGGGTACCCCGGTGGCTACACCTTC.

This clonotype was counted at least ten times. The rearrangement joins TRBV12-3 or TRBV12-4 to TRBJ1-1; D unclear. V dropped 7 bases and J dropped 0 bases, with 12 bases sitting between them. The CDR3 has 14 amino acids. CDR3 sequence reads: CASNPGGMNTEAFF. The CDR3 region has the DNA TGTGCCAGCAACCCAGGAGGTATGAACACTGAAGCTTTCTTT.

This clonotype was counted many times. The chain uses TRBV11-2 and TRBJ2-7; D unresolved. The CDR3 length is 12 residues. Germline CDR1 SGHAT, CDR2 FQNNGV. Trimming shortened V by 5 bases and J by 3 bases, and 8 bases separated the two germline ends. The CDR3 loop is CASSMDGYEQYF. CDR3 nucleotide sequence: TGTGCCAGCAGCATGGACGGCTACGAGCAGTACTTC.

The J gene is TRBJ1-2, the V gene TRBV30, with 7 bases aligning to TRBD1. The CDR3 length is 12 residues. Germline lookup yields CDR1 GTSNPN and CDR2 SVGIG (reference sequence). The junction had 3 bases not matched to a gene; V was cut back by 1 base and J by 7 bases. The DNA of the CDR3 is TGTGCCTGGAGTGGGGACAGTTCTGGCTACACCTTC. This encodes CAWSGDSSGYTF.

This clonotype was detected many times. The chain uses TRBV7-2 and TRBJ2-1, with 7 bases aligning to TRBD1. CDR3 size: 15 residues. The V segment lost 5 bases and the J segment 5 bases; nucleotides outside the gene matches: 9. Germline CDR1 and CDR2: SGHTA and FQGNSA. CDR3 nucleotides: TGTGCCAGCAGCGTAGAGGGACAGCAGCACAATGAGCAGTTCTTC. It codes for CASSVEGQQHNEQFF.

This clonotype has at least ten counts. The V and J genes are TRBV5-1 and TRBJ1-2; D unclear. Germline-derived CDR1 and CDR2 are SGHRS and YFSETQ. The CDR3 length is 12 residues. V lost 1 base, J lost 6 bases, and 7 bases lay in between. CDR3 residues: CASSLIGDGYTF. CDR3 bases: TGCGCCAGCAGCTTGATCGGGGATGGCTACACCTTC. Based on the CDR3 plus reference TRBV5-1 and TRBJ1-2, the full variable domain is KAGVTQTPRYLIKTRGQQVTLSCSPISGHRSVSWYQQTPGQGLQFLFEYFSETQRNKGNFPGRFSGRQFSNSRSEMNVSTLELGDSALYLCASSLIGDGYTFGSGTRLTVV.

Ten or more counts support this clonotype. This rearrangement joins TRBV20-1 to TRBJ2-1, with 7 nucleotides matching TRBD1. This CDR3 comprises 12 residues. The germline gives CDR1 DFQATT, CDR2 SNEGSKA (reference sequence). Trimming took 3 bases from V and 7 from J; bases not matched to a gene: 3. The CDR3 region is CSARPGQNEQFF. CDR3 in DNA: TGCAGTGCTAGGCCGGGACAGAATGAGCAGTTCTTC.

This clonotype was seen many times. J is TRBJ2-7 and V is TRBV5-1, with 10 nucleotides matching TRBD2. The length of the CDR3 is 14 residues. Germline CDR1 is SGHRS and CDR2 is YFSETQ. Trimming removed 4 bases from V and 3 bases from J; junction bases left unmatched: 4. CDR3: CASSPSGSYYEQYF. The CDR3 DNA sequence: TGCGCCAGCAGCCCTAGCGGGAGTTACTACGAGCAGTACTTC.

This clonotype came up many times. The chain recombines TRBV10-3 with TRBJ1-1; no definite D call. The CDR3 sequence is 16 residues long. The germline gives CDR1 ENHRY, CDR2 SYGVKD. V lost 6 bases to trimming and J lost 4 bases, with 21 bases between them. CDR3: CAISEPGYLGGTEAFF. CDR3 bases: TGTGCCATCAGCGAGCCTGGCTATTTGGGAGGCACTGAAGCTTTCTTT.